The rows below give T cell receptor beta chains drawn from one sample of a study of T cell changes during pregnancy in multiple sclerosis. Data came from immunoSEQ multiplex PCR; TCRdb stores just in-frame clones and leaves some out. The repertoire holds some 53,000 clones, with approximately 92% as singletons. The material sequenced was CD4+ T cells from peripheral blood mononuclear cells, taken in the third trimester of pregnancy. Source of these receptors: a female donor with multiple sclerosis, enrolled in a pregnancy study. Each CDR3 is given with its conserved first and last residue. Each record gives: J gene, D gene, V gene, clone size, CDR3 protein, CDR3 DNA. D genes are given only for firm matches. The size entry is marked missing in some rows and otherwise reads once, few, many or a size class.

j_call: TRBJ1-1; d_call: TRBD1; v_call: TRBV19; clone_size: .; cdr3_aa: CASSLRQGAGGTEAFF; cdr3_nt: TGTGCCAGTAGTTTAAGACAGGGGGCAGGAGGGACTGAAGCTTTCTTT
j_call: TRBJ2-7; d_call: TRBD1; v_call: TRBV7-2; clone_size: .; cdr3_aa: CASSFAGTALGYEQYF; cdr3_nt: TGTGCCAGCAGCTTCGCCGGGACAGCCTTAGGATACGAGCAGTACTTC
j_call: TRBJ1-1; d_call: .; v_call: TRBV6-1; clone_size: .; cdr3_aa: CASSEQGGTEAFF; cdr3_nt: TGTGCCAGCAGCGAACAGGGAGGCACTGAAGCTTTCTTT
j_call: TRBJ1-5; d_call: .; v_call: TRBV19; clone_size: .; cdr3_aa: CASSSPGARSSNQPQHF; cdr3_nt: TGTGCCAGTAGCAGTCCAGGGGCTCGGTCGAGCAATCAGCCCCAGCATTTT
j_call: TRBJ2-7; d_call: .; v_call: TRBV5-1; clone_size: .; cdr3_aa: CASSYREGGSYEQYF; cdr3_nt: TGCGCCAGCAGCTACAGGGAGGGTGGGTCCTACGAGCAGTACTTC
j_call: TRBJ1-5; d_call: .; v_call: TRBV11-2; clone_size: .; cdr3_aa: CASSLGGGQPQHF; cdr3_nt: TGTGCCAGCAGCTTAGGCGGGGGTCAGCCCCAGCATTTT
j_call: TRBJ1-1; d_call: .; v_call: TRBV5-1; clone_size: .; cdr3_aa: CASSLDSMTEAFF; cdr3_nt: TGCGCCAGCAGCTTGGACTCGATGACTGAAGCTTTCTTT
j_call: TRBJ2-2; d_call: .; v_call: TRBV9; clone_size: many; cdr3_aa: CASSEQGPGELFF; cdr3_nt: TGTGCCAGCAGTGAACAGGGACCGGGGGAGCTGTTTTTT
j_call: TRBJ1-5; d_call: .; v_call: TRBV6-1; clone_size: .; cdr3_aa: CASSGDSSNQPQHF; cdr3_nt: TGTGCCAGCAGTGGAGACAGTAGCAATCAGCCCCAGCATTTT
j_call: TRBJ1-6; d_call: TRBD1; v_call: TRBV5-3; clone_size: .; cdr3_aa: CARSIRTGRSPLHF; cdr3_nt: TGTGCCAGAAGCATACGGACAGGGCGATCACCCCTCCACTTT
j_call: TRBJ2-2; d_call: TRBD1; v_call: TRBV10-3; clone_size: .; cdr3_aa: CAISETGGNTGELFF; cdr3_nt: TGTGCCATCAGTGAGACAGGGGGGAACACCGGGGAGCTGTTTTTT
j_call: TRBJ2-3; d_call: .; v_call: TRBV4-2; clone_size: once; cdr3_aa: CASSQENGWVTDTQYF; cdr3_nt: TGTGCCAGCAGCCAAGAAAACGGGTGGGTCACAGATACGCAGTATTTT
j_call: TRBJ2-1; d_call: TRBD2; v_call: TRBV9; clone_size: .; cdr3_aa: CASSMSGGAYNEQFF; cdr3_nt: TGTGCCAGCAGCATGAGCGGGGGGGCCTACAATGAGCAGTTCTTC
j_call: TRBJ1-5; d_call: TRBD1; v_call: TRBV5-1; clone_size: .; cdr3_aa: CASSLSGRGEGQPQHF; cdr3_nt: TGCGCCAGCAGCTTATCGGGCAGGGGGGAAGGTCAGCCCCAGCATTTT
j_call: TRBJ2-7; d_call: .; v_call: TRBV5-8; clone_size: .; cdr3_aa: CASSLAIRIPSYEQYF; cdr3_nt: TGTGCCAGCAGCTTGGCCATTAGGATACCTAGCTACGAGCAGTACTTC
j_call: TRBJ1-1; d_call: .; v_call: TRBV30; clone_size: .; cdr3_aa: CAWSVIQGNTEAFF; cdr3_nt: TGTGCCTGGAGTGTAATTCAGGGCAACACTGAAGCTTTCTTT
j_call: TRBJ2-3; d_call: TRBD1; v_call: TRBV25-1; clone_size: .; cdr3_aa: CASRTTGGLTDTQYF; cdr3_nt: TGTGCCAGCAGGACCACAGGGGGCCTAACAGATACGCAGTATTTT
j_call: TRBJ2-7; d_call: .; v_call: TRBV28; clone_size: .; cdr3_aa: CASSIGGPKTYEQYF; cdr3_nt: TGTGCCAGTAGTATTGGCGGGCCGAAGACCTACGAGCAGTACTTC
j_call: TRBJ1-2; d_call: .; v_call: TRBV2; clone_size: .; cdr3_aa: CASSGPTGNGYTF; cdr3_nt: TGTGCCAGCAGTGGGCCCACAGGGAATGGCTACACCTTC
j_call: TRBJ2-7; d_call: .; v_call: TRBV27; clone_size: once; cdr3_aa: CASSLTVQGDYEQYF; cdr3_nt: TGTGCCAGCAGTTTAACGGTGCAGGGTGATTACGAGCAGTACTTC
j_call: TRBJ1-5; d_call: TRBD1; v_call: TRBV11-2; clone_size: .; cdr3_aa: CASSLETGVGNQPQHF; cdr3_nt: TGTGCCAGCAGCTTAGAGACAGGGGTGGGCAATCAGCCCCAGCATTTT
j_call: TRBJ2-7; d_call: TRBD2; v_call: TRBV10-2; clone_size: .; cdr3_aa: CASGNHGTSGSINEQYF; cdr3_nt: TGCGCCAGCGGTAACCACGGGACTAGCGGGAGCATCAACGAGCAGTACTTC
j_call: TRBJ1-3; d_call: .; v_call: TRBV6-1; clone_size: .; cdr3_aa: CASSEGRMSGNTIYF; cdr3_nt: TGTGCCAGCAGTGAGGGGCGGATGTCTGGAAACACCATATATTTT
j_call: TRBJ2-2; d_call: TRBD1; v_call: TRBV7-8; clone_size: .; cdr3_aa: CASSSRQGPNTGELFF; cdr3_nt: TGTGCCAGCAGCAGTAGACAGGGTCCGAACACCGGGGAGCTGTTTTTT
j_call: TRBJ1-5; d_call: .; v_call: TRBV27; clone_size: .; cdr3_aa: CASSLAGRQPQHF; cdr3_nt: TGTGCCAGCAGTTTGGCAGGGCGGCAGCCCCAGCATTTT
j_call: TRBJ1-2; d_call: TRBD1; v_call: TRBV18; clone_size: .; cdr3_aa: CASSPPYGQGHGYTF; cdr3_nt: TGTGCCAGCTCACCACCATATGGACAGGGACATGGCTACACCTTC
j_call: TRBJ1-2; d_call: TRBD1; v_call: TRBV5-6; clone_size: .; cdr3_aa: CASSLAGRGQGYTF; cdr3_nt: TGTGCCAGCAGCTTGGCTGGCAGGGGGCAGGGCTACACCTTC
j_call: TRBJ2-6; d_call: .; v_call: TRBV7-7; clone_size: .; cdr3_aa: CASSPRAGANVLTF; cdr3_nt: TGTGCCAGCAGCCCCCGGGCTGGGGCCAACGTCCTGACTTTC
j_call: TRBJ1-5; d_call: TRBD1; v_call: TRBV7-2; clone_size: .; cdr3_aa: CASSLRDRARQPQHF; cdr3_nt: TGTGCCAGCAGCTTAAGGGACAGGGCAAGACAGCCCCAGCATTTT